This passage covers 20 T cell receptor beta chains from one sample sequenced in a study of spatial heterogeneity in lung cancer. Overall study findings and caveats: For expanded intratumoral alpha and beta TCRs, counts tracked tumor mutation counts.

TCRdb redid the calling of the 5' RACE reads with MiXCR, one entry per CDR3 protein. The table shows under 4,500 distinct CDR3 sequences, with roughly 6.2% occurring only once. No antigen has been assigned to these receptors. Noted time point: sample taken at primary tumor resection. Sequenced here: lung tumor tissue, sampled at surgery. The receptors derive from a male donor with early-stage non-small cell lung cancer.

There are many counts of this clonotype. V is TRBV18 and J is TRBJ1-5; D remains unclear. Germline assignment: CDR1 KGHSH and CDR2 LQKENI. The length of the CDR3 is 14 residues. V dropped 1 base and J dropped 4 bases, with 8 bases sitting between them. The CDR3 reads CASSPQPSNQPQHF. DNA of the CDR3: TGTGCCAGCTCACCACAGCCCTCGAATCAGCCCCAGCATTTT.

By sample fraction, this clonotype is medium-sized. CDR3: CASSSGLGFPNEQFF. For the CDR3, the DNA is TGTGCCAGCAGCTCCGGACTAGGTTTCCCCAATGAGCAGTTCTTC. The chain links TRBV11-2 to TRBJ2-1; 7 bases align to TRBD2. The CDR3 loop spans 15 amino acids. CDR1 and CDR2 from the germline V gene are SGHAT and FQNNGV. After removal of 4 bases from V and 6 bases from J, the junction contained 9 bases not matched to a gene. The entire variable domain, with the rest obtained from reference TRBV11-2 and TRBJ2-1, is as follows: EAGVAQSPRYKIIEKRQSVAFWCNPISGHATLYWYQQILGQGPKLLIQFQNNGVVDDSQLPKDRFSAERLKGVDSTLKIQPAKLEDSAVYLCASSSGLGFPNEQFFGPGTRLTVL.

This clonotype was seen ten or more times. The chain carries TRBV20-1 and TRBJ2-5, with 9 positions matching TRBD2. Trimming removed 2 bases from V and 1 base from J; junction bases left unmatched: 5. CDR3 length: 15 amino acids. CDR1 and CDR2 from the germline V gene are DFQATT and SNEGSKA (reference sequence). CDR3 sequence reads: CSARLAGAPQETQYF. CDR3 nucleotide sequence: TGCAGTGCTAGATTAGCGGGAGCGCCCCAAGAGACCCAGTACTTC.

There are many counts of this clonotype. The chain joins TRBV20-1 to TRBJ2-1; D uncertain. The germline V gene encodes CDR1 DFQATT and CDR2 SNEGSKA (reference sequence). This CDR3 region has 15 residues. The V gene lost 1 base and the J gene lost 0 bases, with 10 bases spanning the gap. CDR3 region: CSARGRRSSYNEQFF. The CDR3 bases are TGCAGTGCTAGAGGTCGGCGGAGCTCCTACAATGAGCAGTTCTTC.

In this sample, this clonotype is medium-sized. V and J are TRBV6-5 and TRBJ1-3; a weak D match, TRBD1 (6 bases). The CDR3 is 13 amino acids. Trimming took off 5 bases at V and 7 bases at J, with 12 bases between the two ends. Germline loops: CDR1 MNHEY, CDR2 SVGAGI. The CDR3 region has the DNA TGTGCCAGCAGTGCGAGAGGGGGTAACACCATATATTTT. Its translation is CASSARGGNTIYF.

This clonotype was picked up many times. The chain links TRBV20-1 to TRBJ2-3; a possible D gene is TRBD1 (6 bases). The CDR3 runs 15 residues. The V and J ends lost 3 bases and 4 bases respectively, with 17 bases between them. Germline values: CDR1 DFQATT, CDR2 SNEGSKA (reference sequence). CDR3: CSASRPGTSPDTQYF. DNA for the CDR3: TGCAGTGCTAGTCGGCCCGGGACATCCCCAGATACGCAGTATTTT.

This clonotype was picked up many times. The chain is built from TRBV7-8 and TRBJ2-5, with 10 bases that match TRBD2. The length of the CDR3 is 17 residues. The trim removed 5 bases at V and 6 bases at J, leaving 15 bases unmatched. Germline CDR1 and CDR2: SGHVS and FQNEAQ. DNA for the CDR3: TGTGCCAGCAGCCGGACTAGCGGAGAGGGCGATTTGAAGACCCAGTACTTC. It is translated as CASSRTSGEGDLKTQYF.

This clonotype is medium-sized by share. V is TRBV12-3 or TRBV12-4 and J is TRBJ2-3; D gene unclear. The CDR3 covers 11 residues. V was clipped by 6 bases and J by 3 bases, with 4 bases between them. CDR3 protein: CASRETDTQYF. In DNA form, the CDR3 reads TGTGCCAGCAGGGAAACAGATACGCAGTATTTT.

The chain combines TRBV7-8 with TRBJ2-5; weak D call: TRBD2 (5 bases). The CDR3 is made up of 15 amino acids. The V gene lost 1 base and the J gene lost 5 bases, with 14 bases spanning the gap. CDR1 and CDR2 from the germline V gene are SGHVS and FQNEAQ. In DNA, the CDR3 is TGTGCCAGCAGCTTAGTCCCTAGCCAGCGGGAGACCCAGTACTTC. Its protein is CASSLVPSQRETQYF.

By share, this clonotype counts as medium-sized. V usage is TRBV27 and J usage is TRBJ2-7; D assignment may be TRBD1 or TRBD2 (5 bases each). Trimming removed 6 bases from V and 4 bases from J, with 13 bases in between. Germline CDR1 and CDR2: MNHEY and SMNVEV (reference sequence). The CDR3 consists of 13 residues. CDR3 bases: TGTGCCAGCAGATTTAATGGGGGATACGAGCAGTACTTC. Protein: CASRFNGGYEQYF.

This clonotype showed up just a few times. J is TRBJ2-6 and V is TRBV28; D gene unclear. The germline CDR1 and CDR2 sequences are MDHEN and SYDVKM. Trimming cost V 7 bases and J 1 base, with 11 bases left between them. The CDR3 length is 15 residues. The CDR3 reads CASTPIGSGANVLTF. As DNA, the CDR3 is TGTGCCAGCACCCCAATTGGGTCTGGGGCCAACGTCCTGACTTTC.

This clonotype was detected ten times or more. This chain joins TRBV19 and TRBJ2-5, with D perhaps being TRBD1 or TRBD2 (5 bases each). The CDR3 has 13 amino acids. The germline V gene encodes CDR1 LNHDA and CDR2 SQIVND (reference sequence). V was pared by 6 bases and J by 1 base, with 9 bases between. The CDR3 loop is CASSQGVQETQYF. CDR3 nucleotide sequence: TGTGCCAGTAGCCAGGGAGTCCAAGAGACCCAGTACTTC.

Relative to its sample, this clonotype is medium-sized. The chain uses TRBV5-1 and TRBJ1-2; 10 positions agree with TRBD1. Unmatched junction bases numbered 6, after V lost 0 bases and J lost 7 bases. The CDR3 consists of 15 residues. Germline V gene data show CDR1 as SGHRS and CDR2 as YFSETQ. The chain's CDR3 is CASSLAAGQGSGYTF. The CDR3 region has the DNA TGCGCCAGCAGCTTGGCCGCGGGACAGGGGTCTGGCTACACCTTC.

The chain carries TRBV7-3 and TRBJ2-2; weak D call: TRBD2 (6 bases). Germline loops: CDR1 SGHTA, CDR2 FQGTGA. The CDR3 totals 14 residues. V was cut by 4 bases and J by 2 bases, with 8 bases left in between. DNA of the CDR3: TGTGCCAGCAGCTCCGGACTAAACACCGGGGAGCTGTTTTTT. This encodes CASSSGLNTGELFF. Looking up the rest from reference TRBV7-3 and TRBJ2-2 gives the full variable domain: GAGVSQTPSNKVTEKGKYVELRCDPISGHTALYWYRQSLGQGPEFLIYFQGTGAADDSGLPNDRFFAVRPEGSVSTLKIQRTERGDSAVYLCASSSGLNTGELFFGEGSRLTVL.

This clonotype was seen many times. CDR3 bases: TGTGCCAGCAGTATGGGAGGCAATGAGCAGTTCTTC. It encodes CASSMGGNEQFF. The genes are TRBV25-1 and TRBJ2-1; possibly TRBD2 for D (6 bases). V was cut by 5 bases and J by 6 bases, with 8 bases left in between. The length of the CDR3 is 12 residues. Germline V gives CDR1 MGHDK, CDR2 SYGVNS.

This clonotype is labeled medium-sized. The chain recombines TRBV10-3 with TRBJ2-3; 8 nucleotides align to TRBD1. Germline CDR1 is ENHRY and CDR2 is SYGVKD. V lost 5 bases to trimming and J lost 6 bases; unmatched junction nucleotides: 4. The CDR3 length is 13 residues. CDR3: CAISMTGVDTQYF. CDR3 DNA sequence: TGTGCCATCAGTATGACAGGGGTTGATACGCAGTATTTT.

The rearrangement joins TRBV5-3 to TRBJ2-3, with 11 bases identical to TRBD2. Being an ORF, TRBV5-3 has a function that is uncertain. J lost 6 bases, V lost 8 bases, and 11 bases had no gene match. The CDR3 length is 15 residues. The CDR3 DNA is TGTGCCAGTCCCCCCCCTAGCGGGAGGCGGGATACGCAGTATTTT. This codes for CASPPPSGRRDTQYF.

This clonotype qualifies as medium-sized. The V and J genes are TRBV30 and TRBJ1-1, with D hard to call. Germline loops: CDR1 GTSNPN, CDR2 SVGIG (reference sequence). The CDR3 sequence is 11 residues long. V was cut by 5 bases and J by 4 bases, with 8 bases left in between. The CDR3 sequence is CAWVKTTEAFF. The CDR3 DNA reads as TGTGCCTGGGTCAAGACCACTGAAGCTTTCTTT.

This clonotype ranks as large (0.1 to 1%). This chain connects TRBV7-2 to TRBJ1-1; 12 bases agree with TRBD1. Germline trimming cut 5 bases from V and 5 bases from J; bases unmatched to any gene: 12. The germline V gene has CDR1 SGHTA and CDR2 FQGNSA. The CDR3 length is 17 residues. The DNA of the CDR3 is TGTGCCAGCAGCCCTCGACCGGGACAGGGGGCGCGTACTGAAGCTTTCTTT. It is translated as CASSPRPGQGARTEAFF.

Ten or more counts support this clonotype. The chain recombines TRBV5-1 with TRBJ1-2; the match to TRBD1 covers 12 bases. The CDR3 extends over 14 amino acids. CDR1 SGHRS and CDR2 YFSETQ come from the germline V gene. The J segment lost 8 bases and the V segment lost 0 bases, leaving 2 bases of the junction unmatched. CDR3 nucleotides: TGCGCCAGCAGCTTGGCCGGGACAGGGGGCGGCTACACCTTC. Its translation is CASSLAGTGGGYTF.